This T cell receptor beta chain was found in a study of cytomegalovirus exposure and HLA in healthy donors. This clone was picked up a small number of times. Vbeta (60) and Jbeta (13) primers were used in the PCR. Measured with immunoSEQ multiplex PCR; TCRdb has only the in-frame clones, and not every one. The table has 200,000 or so clones, approximately 78% seen once. Trimming cost V 1 base and J 5 bases, with 14 bases left between them. This CDR3 region has 15 residues. Germline V gene data show CDR1 as SNHLY and CDR2 as FYNNEI. This TCR came from a woman younger than 35 in good health and CMV-seronegative. Sequenced sample: PBMCs. This chain uses TRBV2 with TRBJ2-5; possible D gene TRBD2, 6 bases. CDR3 in amino acids: CASSEGGVPRETQYF. DNA of the CDR3: TGTGCCAGCAGTGAAGGGGGGGTCCCCCGGGAGACCCAGTACTTC.